This TCR beta chain was sequenced during a study of T cells in Graves' hyperthyroidism and ophthalmopathy (dated by TCRdb to between 2018 and 2020). Some background on the complete study: Peripheral blood was collected at initial diagnosis, before any treatment. According to the paper, TCR Vbeta CDR3 sequencing was carried out on roughly 130 peripheral blood samples, which came from fewer than 50 ophthalmopathy, 80 or so hyperthyroidism and roughly 17 progressor patients. In addition, the study compared T-cell repertoires in thyroid tissue and in blood from a handful of Graves' hyperthyroidism patients. Once sampling was done, hyperthyroidism patients were given methimazole at a starting dose of 30 mg daily, whereas ophthalmopathy patients were given high-dose intravenous methylprednisolone. To identify TCR V-J signatures that set the groups apart, the researchers used a discovery cohort of roughly 100 patients, made up of roughly 45 with Graves' ophthalmopathy and 57 with stable Graves' hyperthyroidism. For training and testing, the roughly 93 patients in the discovery cohort were randomly divided in a 7:3 ratio. Whether ophthalmopathy could be predicted prospectively was tested in an independent validation cohort made up of under 20 hyperthyroidism patients plus 17 patients who later progressed to ophthalmopathy. What the work shows at the level of the full study, not this receptor alone: In validation, the model predicted progression to ophthalmopathy a median of 6.5 months before onset, with roughly 71% sensitivity and roughly 72% specificity. Most expanded thyroid clonotypes (frequency above 0.001) were also detected in blood, suggesting blood repertoires may reflect thyroid immune responses. A 13 V-J signature model separated ophthalmopathy from stable hyperthyroidism, with approximately 86% sensitivity and 81.08% specificity in cross-validation and 80%/75% in testing. Sample size was not statistically predetermined, and investigators were not blinded to group allocation.

The CDR3 runs 14 amino acids, cysteine and phenylalanine included. CDR3 DNA is the only sequence kept; it has 42 bases, read in frame from the first base. CDR1 and CDR2, looked up from the germline V gene, are SGHRS and YFSETQ. V is clipped by 5 bases and J by 2 bases, and the sequence between their germline boundaries is 14 bases long. The table lists this clonotype with a few counts. Its antigen target is currently unknown. No base quality values were provided; no much bigger clone lies one nucleotide off. A patient counted as having stable Graves' hyperthyroidism if no progression to ophthalmopathy occurred over 18 months of follow-up. Hyperthyroidism patients were newly diagnosed, with disease duration under 2 months, and aged 18 to 65 years. Any patient with an uncontrolled infection, another autoimmune disease, pregnancy or lactation was excluded. Diagnoses relied on clinical symptoms, serum thyroxine and TRAb, thyroid ultrasound and orbital computed tomography. PBMCs were separated from about 10 ml of fresh peripheral blood using Ficoll-Paque density gradient centrifugation. Total RNA was extracted using Trizol reagent, and RNA quality was assessed on an Agilent 2100 Bioanalyzer.

The TCR beta CDR3 regions were amplified from RNA transcripts. A first-round RT-PCR of the TCR CDR3 used the HTBI primer set with the Qiagen OneStep RT-PCR kit. A second multiplex PCR round built the libraries, followed by size selection and purification. Paired-end sequencing of the libraries was performed with 100 bp reads on an Illumina HiSeq2000. The authors' pipeline ran thus. Raw data were processed with SOAPnuke, discarding reads with adapters, uncalled bases, mean Phred below 15, or no exact constant-primer or identifier match. High-quality paired reads were merged with COPE v1.2.5, and unique nucleotide sequences were defined as clonotypes. MiTCR v1.1 was used to align clonotypes to the IMGT TRBV, TRBD and TRBJ reference segments. Analysis was restricted to V-J combinations with a frequency above 0.0001, which covered roughly 99% of repertoires. The TCS score was defined as the ratio of F50 (clonal expansion) to E x V (chaos), calculated using BLOSUM62-based TCRdist between CDR3 peptides within each V-J. Welch's t-statistics and random forest reduced fewer than 550 V-J features to 13, which were used in a naive Bayes classifier (R e1071). Through fastp at Q25 and MiXCR, TCRdb rebuilt clones from the public reads, retaining in-frame beta chains. Rows merge per CDR3 protein into single entries with the most common DNA and genes. TCRdb assigned the V and J calls; the authors' analysis was not used. For this sample there are about 740,000 distinct CDR3 sequences; 12% to 15% appear just once. The ten most abundant clones make up 10% of the sample.

This receptor chain uses TRBV5-1 and TRBJ2-7, with a weak D call of TRBD2 (6 bases match). Sequenced sample: blood. The clonotype originates from a woman under 30 with Graves' hyperthyroidism. Read as DNA, the sequence is TGCGCCAGCAGGCGGTTGGGGACTCCCTACGAGCAGTACTTC. Its protein is CASRRLGTPYEQYF.